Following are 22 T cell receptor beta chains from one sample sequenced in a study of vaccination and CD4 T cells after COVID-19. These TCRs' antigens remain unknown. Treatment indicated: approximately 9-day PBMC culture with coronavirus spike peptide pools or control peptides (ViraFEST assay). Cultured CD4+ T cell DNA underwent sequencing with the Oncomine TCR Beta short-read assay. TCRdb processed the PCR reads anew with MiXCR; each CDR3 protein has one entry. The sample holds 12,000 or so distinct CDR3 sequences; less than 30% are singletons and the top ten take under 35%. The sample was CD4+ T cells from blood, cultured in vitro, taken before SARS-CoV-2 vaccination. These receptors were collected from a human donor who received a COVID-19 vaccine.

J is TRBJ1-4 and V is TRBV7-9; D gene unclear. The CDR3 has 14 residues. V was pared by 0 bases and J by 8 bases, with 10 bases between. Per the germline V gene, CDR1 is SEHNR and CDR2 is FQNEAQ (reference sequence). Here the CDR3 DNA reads TGTGCCAGCAGCTTAGCAGAGACTACAGAAAAACTGTTTTTT. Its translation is CASSLAETTEKLFF.

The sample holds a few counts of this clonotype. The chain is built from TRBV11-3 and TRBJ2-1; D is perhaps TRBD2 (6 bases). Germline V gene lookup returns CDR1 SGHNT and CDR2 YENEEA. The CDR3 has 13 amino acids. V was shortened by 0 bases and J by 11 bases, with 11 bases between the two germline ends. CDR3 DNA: TGTGCCAGCAGCTTAGAGCCGGAGGGCAAGCAGTTCTTC. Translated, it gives CASSLEPEGKQFF.

CDR3 sequence: CASSLDRNQETQYF. The CDR3 bases are TGTGCCAGCAGTCTGGACAGGAACCAAGAGACCCAGTACTTC. V is TRBV6-1 and J is TRBJ2-5; the match to TRBD1 covers 7 bases. The CDR3 sequence is 14 residues long. Unmatched junction bases numbered 3, after V lost 5 bases and J lost 0 bases. Germline V gene sequence: CDR1 MNHNS, CDR2 SASEGT.

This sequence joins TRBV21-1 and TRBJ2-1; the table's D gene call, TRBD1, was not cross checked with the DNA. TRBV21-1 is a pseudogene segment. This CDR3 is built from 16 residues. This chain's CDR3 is CASSLRHRGSGHEQFF. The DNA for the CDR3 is TGTGCCAGCAGCCTACGCCACAGGGGCTCAGGCCATGAGCAGTTCTTC.

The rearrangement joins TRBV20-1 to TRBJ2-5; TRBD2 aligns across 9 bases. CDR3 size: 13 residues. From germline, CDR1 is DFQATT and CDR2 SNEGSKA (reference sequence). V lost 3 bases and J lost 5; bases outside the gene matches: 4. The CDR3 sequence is CSARPAGGETQYF. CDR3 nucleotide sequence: TGCAGTGCTAGGCCAGCGGGGGGTGAGACCCAGTACTTC.

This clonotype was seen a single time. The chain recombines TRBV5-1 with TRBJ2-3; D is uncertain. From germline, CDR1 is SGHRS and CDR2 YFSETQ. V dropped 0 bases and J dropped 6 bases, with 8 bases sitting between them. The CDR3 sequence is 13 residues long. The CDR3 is CASSLDSWDTQYF. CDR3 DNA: TGCGCCAGCAGCTTGGATAGTTGGGATACGCAGTATTTT.

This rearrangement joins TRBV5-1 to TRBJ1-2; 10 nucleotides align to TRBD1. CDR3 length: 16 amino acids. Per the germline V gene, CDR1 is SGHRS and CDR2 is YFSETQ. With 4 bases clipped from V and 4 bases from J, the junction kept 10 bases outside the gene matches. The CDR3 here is CASSTQTGGWGYGYTF. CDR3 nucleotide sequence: TGCGCCAGCAGCACCCAGACAGGGGGCTGGGGCTATGGCTACACCTTC.

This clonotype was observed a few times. DNA of the CDR3: TGCAGTGCTAGGAACAGCAGGACTAGCGGGGGGCTCAACGGGGAGACCCAGTACTTC. This gives the protein CSARNSRTSGGLNGETQYF. The chain is built from TRBV20-1 and TRBJ2-5, with 14 bases fitting TRBD2. The CDR3 is 19 amino acids. J was trimmed by 5 bases and V by 3 bases; bases with no gene match: 17. Looked up from germline, CDR1 is DFQATT and CDR2 is SNEGSKA (reference sequence).

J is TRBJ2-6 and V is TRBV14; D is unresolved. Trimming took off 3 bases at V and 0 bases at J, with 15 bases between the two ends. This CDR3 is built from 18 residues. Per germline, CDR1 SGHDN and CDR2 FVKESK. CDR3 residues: CASSHLTMAVSGANVLTF. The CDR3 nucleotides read TGTGCCAGCAGCCACCTGACAATGGCGGTCTCTGGGGCCAACGTCCTGACTTTC.

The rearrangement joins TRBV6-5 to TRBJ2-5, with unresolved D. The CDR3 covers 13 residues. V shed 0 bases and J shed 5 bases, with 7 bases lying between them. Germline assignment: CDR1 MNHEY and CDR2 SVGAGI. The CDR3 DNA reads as TGTGCCAGCAGTTACTCGATCTTGGAGACCCAGTACTTC. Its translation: CASSYSILETQYF.

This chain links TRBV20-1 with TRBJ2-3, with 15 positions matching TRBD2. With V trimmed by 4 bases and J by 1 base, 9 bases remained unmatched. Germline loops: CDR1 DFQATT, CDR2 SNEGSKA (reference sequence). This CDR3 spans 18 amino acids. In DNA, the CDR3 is TGCAGTGCTAACCCGGGACTAGCGGGGGGTGCTGGCACAGATACGCAGTATTTT. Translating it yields CSANPGLAGGAGTDTQYF.

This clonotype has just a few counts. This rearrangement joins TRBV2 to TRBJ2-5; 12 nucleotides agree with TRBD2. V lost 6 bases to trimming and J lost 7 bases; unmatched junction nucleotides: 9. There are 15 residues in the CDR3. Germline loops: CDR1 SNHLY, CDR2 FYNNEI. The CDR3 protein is CASRNLAGGLGTQYF. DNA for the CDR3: TGTGCCAGCAGAAACCTAGCGGGGGGGCTAGGGACCCAGTACTTC.

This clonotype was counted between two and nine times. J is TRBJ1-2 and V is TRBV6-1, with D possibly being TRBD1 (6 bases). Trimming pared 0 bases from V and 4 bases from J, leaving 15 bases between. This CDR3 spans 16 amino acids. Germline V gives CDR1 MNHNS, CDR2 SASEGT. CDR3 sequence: CASSEARAGDTYGYTF. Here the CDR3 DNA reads TGTGCCAGCAGTGAAGCGCGGGCAGGGGACACCTATGGCTACACCTTC.

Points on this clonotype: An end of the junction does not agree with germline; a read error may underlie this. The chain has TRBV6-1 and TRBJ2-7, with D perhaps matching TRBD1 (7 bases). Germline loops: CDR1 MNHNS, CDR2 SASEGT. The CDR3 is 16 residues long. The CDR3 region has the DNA TGTGCCAGCAGCGCAGGGGGGTTCACAGGGGAGTACGGGCAGTACTTC. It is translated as CASSAGGFTGEYGQYF.

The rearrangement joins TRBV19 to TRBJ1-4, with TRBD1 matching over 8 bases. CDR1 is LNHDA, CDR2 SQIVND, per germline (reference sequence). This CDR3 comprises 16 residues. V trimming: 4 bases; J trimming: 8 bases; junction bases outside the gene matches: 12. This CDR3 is CASSTGGQGKGEKLFF. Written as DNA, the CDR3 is TGTGCCAGTAGTACCGGCGGACAGGGTAAAGGGGAAAAACTGTTTTTT. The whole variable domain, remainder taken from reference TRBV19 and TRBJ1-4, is DGGITQSPKYLFRKEGQNVTLSCEQNLNHDAMYWYRQDPGQGLRLIYYSQIVNDFQKGDIAEGYSVSREKKESFPLTVTSAQKNPTAFYLCASSTGGQGKGEKLFFGSGTQLSVL.

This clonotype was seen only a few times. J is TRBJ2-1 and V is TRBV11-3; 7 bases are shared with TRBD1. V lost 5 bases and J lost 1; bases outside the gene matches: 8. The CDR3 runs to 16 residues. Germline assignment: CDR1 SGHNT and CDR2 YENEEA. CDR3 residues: CASSLRQGLSYNEQFF. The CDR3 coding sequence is TGTGCCAGCAGCCTCAGACAGGGCCTTTCCTACAATGAGCAGTTCTTC.

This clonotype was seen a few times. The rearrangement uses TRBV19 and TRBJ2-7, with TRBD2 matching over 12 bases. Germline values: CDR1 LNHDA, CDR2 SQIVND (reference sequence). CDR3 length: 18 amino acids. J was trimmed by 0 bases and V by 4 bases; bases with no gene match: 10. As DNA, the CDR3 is TGTGCCAGTAGTACCGGGGGACTAGCGGGCCGAAGCTCCTACGAGCAGTACTTC. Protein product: CASSTGGLAGRSSYEQYF.

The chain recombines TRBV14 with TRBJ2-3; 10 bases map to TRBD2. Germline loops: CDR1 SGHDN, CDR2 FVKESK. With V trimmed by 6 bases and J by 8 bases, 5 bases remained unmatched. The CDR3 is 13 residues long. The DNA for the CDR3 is TGTGCCAGCAGTCAACTAGCGGGGAGTACGCAGTATTTT. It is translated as CASSQLAGSTQYF.

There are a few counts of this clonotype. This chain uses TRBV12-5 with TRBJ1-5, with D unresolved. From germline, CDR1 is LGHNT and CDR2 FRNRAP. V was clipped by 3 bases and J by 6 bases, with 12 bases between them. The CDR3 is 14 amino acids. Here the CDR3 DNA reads TGTGCTAGTGGTTTAAGTGTAGTGGGTCAGCCCCAGCATTTT. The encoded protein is CASGLSVVGQPQHF.

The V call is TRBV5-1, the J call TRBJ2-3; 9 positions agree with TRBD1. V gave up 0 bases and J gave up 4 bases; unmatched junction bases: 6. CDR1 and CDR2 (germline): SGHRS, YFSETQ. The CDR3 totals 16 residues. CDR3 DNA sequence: TGCGCCAGCAGCTTGGGGGACAGGGATCATGCAGATACGCAGTATTTT. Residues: CASSLGDRDHADTQYF. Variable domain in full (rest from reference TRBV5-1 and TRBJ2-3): KAGVTQTPRYLIKTRGQQVTLSCSPISGHRSVSWYQQTPGQGLQFLFEYFSETQRNKGNFPGRFSGRQFSNSRSEMNVSTLELGDSALYLCASSLGDRDHADTQYFGPGTRLTVL.

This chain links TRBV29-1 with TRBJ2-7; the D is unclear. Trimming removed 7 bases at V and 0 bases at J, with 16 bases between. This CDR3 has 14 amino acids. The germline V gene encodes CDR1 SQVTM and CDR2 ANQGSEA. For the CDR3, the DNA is TGCAGCGCCGTCTGGCGCAGGCACTCCTACGAGCAGTACTTC. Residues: CSAVWRRHSYEQYF.

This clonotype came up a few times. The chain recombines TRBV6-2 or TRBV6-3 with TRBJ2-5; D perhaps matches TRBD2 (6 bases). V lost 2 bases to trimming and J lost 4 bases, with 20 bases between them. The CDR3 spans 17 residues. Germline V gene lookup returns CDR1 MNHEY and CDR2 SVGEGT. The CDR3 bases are TGTGCCAGCAGTTACCGGCGGGGCTTGGAGGTAGGAGAGACCCAGTACTTC. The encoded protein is CASSYRRGLEVGETQYF.